The present entry profiles one T cell receptor beta chain with its context. What it recognizes is unknown. This sample is drawn from a study of shared clonotypes between healthy human individuals. Study in general: For every donor, three CD4 naive, three CD4 memory, two CD8 naive and one CD8 memory plates were used.

CDR1 and CDR2 (germline): SGHRS, YFSETQ. With 4 bases removed from V and 0 bases from J, the gap between germline ends came to 10 bases. The CDR3 contains 14 residues. The method was immunoSEQ multiplex PCR; TCRdb's version includes in-frame clones alone and lacks a portion of them. The sample contains approximately 1,000,000 clones, approximately 80% of which appear only once. Donors, without exception, were Caucasian adults residing in Nashville, Tennessee. A CD45RA-negative memory subset and a CD45RA+ naive subset were separated from the CD4+ cells. Study results and limitations: Clonotypes which were not shared had lower generation probabilities than clonotypes that all four donors shared.

This clonotype was obtained from a man younger than 30 in good health. Some clones in this sample may be carry-over from other donors' samples. Sequencing was carried out using memory CD4+ T cells from PBMCs. Stated subset: CD45RA-negative fraction. This sequence joins TRBV5-1 and TRBJ1-1; D ambiguous. The CDR3 is CASSREALNTEAFF. The DNA of the CDR3 is TGCGCCAGCAGCAGAGAAGCCTTGAACACTGAAGCTTTCTTT.